This TCR beta chain was recorded in a study of T cell responses to AZD1222 COVID-19 vaccine. In the study overall: Some second doses came at about 4 weeks and others at about 12 weeks; these were pooled. Overall study findings and caveats: The CD4 TCRs associated with vaccination extended across spike and predominated at 160-218 and 743-854. The donors showed a predominance of white British ancestry and of females, with possible underestimation of clonal diversity. None of the repertoires were sampled until the peak T cell response had passed.

The V gene's germline CDR1 is LGHNA and CDR2 YNFKEQ. The length of the CDR3 is 20 residues. After removal of 1 base from V and 4 bases from J, the junction contained 15 bases not matched to a gene. Measured with immunoSEQ multiplex PCR; TCRdb has only the in-frame clones, and not every one. Of about 83,000 clones listed, 86% were seen once; the top ten hold 8.7%. Comment on this clone: Its antigen is as yet unknown.

This chain links TRBV4-2 with TRBJ2-1; 11 bases fit TRBD2. This sequence was found in an adult in good health. Source: peripheral blood, taken on day 0 of AZD1222 vaccination. The CDR3 loop reads CASSQAELAGAITVYNEQFF. DNA of the CDR3: TGTGCCAGCAGCCAAGCGGAACTAGCGGGGGCCATAACCGTTTACAATGAGCAGTTCTTC.